This passage covers 5 T cell receptor beta chains from one sample sequenced in a study of shared clonotypes between healthy human individuals. TCRdb's copy holds only in-frame clones and misses some; the assay was immunoSEQ multiplex PCR. The sample contains 2,500,000 or so clones, under 95% of which appear only once. The sequenced sample consisted of naive CD4+ T cells from PBMCs. Subset defined: CD45RA+ positively selected. All receptors come from a man aged 18 to 30 in good health. Some clones in this sample may be carry-over from other donors' samples.

The CDR3 here is CASSVGSLANPGELFF. The CDR3, as DNA: TGTGCCAGCAGCGTAGGGAGTCTAGCTAATCCCGGGGAGCTGTTTTTT. The chain carries TRBV9 and TRBJ2-2, with a tentative D call TRBD2 (5 bases). This CDR3 is 16 amino acids long. From germline, CDR1 is SGDLS and CDR2 YYNGEE. V dropped 0 bases and J dropped 6 bases, with 15 bases sitting between them.

V usage is TRBV29-1 and J usage is TRBJ1-2; D is undetermined. Trimming left V 7 bases short and J 4 bases short, with 10 bases between. This CDR3 contains 11 residues. From germline, CDR1 is SQVTM and CDR2 ANQGSEA. The CDR3: CSATEGYGYTF. The CDR3 DNA is TGCAGCGCCACGGAGGGCTATGGCTACACCTTC.

This chain uses TRBV14 with TRBJ2-4; perhaps D is TRBD1 or TRBD2 (5 bases each). Germline V gene lookup returns CDR1 SGHDN and CDR2 FVKESK. CDR3 length equals 15 residues. V was cut by 2 bases and J by 8 bases, with 16 bases left in between. The CDR3 region is CASSQTGGTSDIQYF. The CDR3 bases are TGTGCCAGCAGCCAAACAGGAGGCACGTCGGACATTCAGTACTTC.

This sequence joins TRBV6-1 and TRBJ1-4; D is uncertain. This CDR3 is 15 amino acids long. V was cut by 7 bases and J by 8 bases, with 20 bases left in between. Per germline, CDR1 MNHNS and CDR2 SASEGT. The CDR3 spells CASTPSAQFREKLFF. The DNA of the CDR3 is TGTGCCAGCACACCCTCAGCTCAGTTTCGGGAAAAACTGTTTTTT.

This clone was seen only a few times. J is TRBJ2-7 and V is TRBV18, with 8 positions matching TRBD2. The V gene end was trimmed by 0 bases and the J gene end by 2 bases; junction bases not matched to a gene: 3. Germline V lookup: CDR1 KGHSH, CDR2 LQKENI. The CDR3 spans 15 residues. CDR3 DNA: TGTGCCAGCTCACCACCTTCGCGGGAGGCCTACGAGCAGTACTTC. Translation: CASSPPSREAYEQYF.